The clone carrying this TCR beta chain was found many times. The V gene lost 0 bases and the J gene lost 4 bases, with 9 bases spanning the gap. The length of the CDR3 is 15 residues. Germline loops: CDR1 MNHEY, CDR2 SVGAGI. Symptom resolution, clearance, or two negative PCRs marked donors in Cohort 3 as recovered. The data originate from a study of blood T cell repertoires in COVID-19. Study at large: The United States, Italy and Spain were the sources of the acute and convalescent COVID-19 samples. From T cells, B-cell-depleted T cells, or PBMCs came the material, which was cDNA or gDNA.

Authors' analysis steps: Counts of nucleated cells, estimated from reference gene primer amplification, were obtained. Sequencing was performed with immunoSEQ multiplex PCR; in TCRdb, only in-frame clones are kept and a portion is missing. V, J and clone size are those of that table, while D and trimming were read from the DNA. The sample lists 160,000 or so clones; about four fifths were seen once. The sequence derives from a woman aged 55-69 years who had recovered from COVID-19. The sequencing input was PBMCs or T cells enriched from blood (not recorded which). This rearrangement joins TRBV6-5 to TRBJ2-2, with a tentative D call TRBD2 (6 bases). CDR3 sequence (DNA): TGTGCCAGCAGTTACTCGGCCGGGGGCACCGGGGAGCTGTTTTTT. This encodes CASSYSAGGTGELFF.